The 25 T cell receptor beta chains below were found in one sample sequenced in a study of cytomegalovirus exposure and HLA in healthy donors. PCR employed 60 Vbeta and 13 Jbeta primers. Assay: immunoSEQ multiplex PCR; the TCRdb copy retains only in-frame clones and omits some. This sample has around 33,000 clones, with roughly nine tenths found just once. Sample: PBMCs. These receptors came from a woman aged 18-30 years in good health and CMV-seronegative.

As to this clone: One end of the junction is discordant with germline, which a read error may explain. The V call is TRBV6-1, the J call TRBJ1-1; D is uncertain. CDR1 is MNHNS, CDR2 SASEGT, per germline. This CDR3 has 13 amino acids. The CDR3 sequence is CASSEALRGGQSF. The CDR3 nucleotides read TGTGCCAGCAGTGAAGCGCTTCGGGGTGGGCAGAGCTTT.

The DNA of the CDR3 is TGTGCCAGCAGCTTGGTTCCAGACTCTGGGGCCAACGTCCTGACTTTC. It translates to CASSLVPDSGANVLTF. The J gene is TRBJ2-6, the V gene TRBV5-5; D gene uncertain. The CDR3 sequence is 16 residues long. Per germline, CDR1 SGHKS and CDR2 YYEKEE (reference sequence). The V and J ends lost 0 bases and 0 bases respectively, with 7 bases between them.

Only one count was recorded for this clone. The chain joins TRBV7-8 to TRBJ2-1; the match to TRBD2 covers 9 bases. The CDR3 spans 18 residues. V was clipped by 2 bases and J by 6 bases; unmatched bases: 14. Germline V gives CDR1 SGHVS, CDR2 FQNEAQ. The CDR3 is CASSLLAGGPGVVNEQFF. The CDR3 region has the DNA TGTGCCAGCAGCTTATTGGCGGGAGGGCCGGGCGTGGTCAATGAGCAGTTCTTC.

The chain couples TRBV6-1 to TRBJ2-5; the D gene is possibly TRBD1 (6 bases). Germline V gene data show CDR1 as MNHNS and CDR2 as SASEGT. The CDR3 extends over 14 amino acids. V lost 6 bases and J lost 2, with 13 bases in between. For the CDR3, the DNA is TGTGCCAGCAGAATGACAGGTAGACAAGAGACCCAGTACTTC. Translating gives CASRMTGRQETQYF.

The J gene is TRBJ2-7, the V gene TRBV10-3; 7 nucleotides match TRBD1. The germline V gene has CDR1 ENHRY and CDR2 SYGVKD. Trimming cost V 4 bases and J 0 bases; bases outside gene matches: 3. This CDR3 has 14 amino acids. The chain's CDR3 is CAISGGTASYEQYF. The CDR3 DNA is TGTGCCATCAGTGGGGGGACAGCCTCCTACGAGCAGTACTTC.

This chain uses TRBV5-1 with TRBJ1-6; TRBD1 matches at 7 bases. V was pared by 3 bases and J by 6 bases, with 9 bases of the junction left unmatched. The CDR3 runs to 16 residues. CDR1 SGHRS and CDR2 YFSETQ come from the germline V gene. As DNA, the CDR3 is TGCGCCAGCAGCTGGACAGGACCCTTTCCTAATTCACCCCTCCACTTT. It is translated as CASSWTGPFPNSPLHF.

The rearrangement links TRBV27 to TRBJ2-3; a weak D match, TRBD2 (7 bases). CDR3 size: 17 residues. V lost 0 bases and J lost 7, with 20 bases in between. CDR1 and CDR2 (germline): MNHEY, SMNVEV (reference sequence). The CDR3 is CASSLSSGGQVLYTQYF. Written as DNA, the CDR3 is TGTGCCAGCAGTTTATCGTCCGGGGGGCAGGTTCTATATACGCAGTATTTT.

The chain employs TRBV7-8 and TRBJ2-5, with 7 bases aligning to TRBD1. There are 16 residues in the CDR3. Germline loops: CDR1 SGHVS, CDR2 FQNEAQ. V gave up 3 bases and J gave up 2 bases; unmatched junction bases: 9. Here the CDR3 DNA reads TGTGCCAGCAGCTTCGAGCCCGACAGGGCTCAAGAGACCCAGTACTTC. It encodes CASSFEPDRAQETQYF.

This clone is a singleton in its sample. The rearrangement links TRBV7-9 to TRBJ2-2; 10 bases match TRBD1. There are 14 residues in the CDR3. Germline CDR1 SEHNR, CDR2 FQNEAQ (reference sequence). Losses at the gene ends were 8 bases for V and 0 bases for J; bases not matched to a gene: 0. CDR3: CASGQGANTGELFF. The DNA of the CDR3 is TGTGCCAGCGGACAGGGGGCGAACACCGGGGAGCTGTTTTTT.

This chain links TRBV10-3 with TRBJ1-1, with TRBD1 matching over 8 bases. The CDR3 loop spans 16 amino acids. V lost 11 bases and J lost 4; bases outside the gene matches: 18. Germline assignment: CDR1 ENHRY and CDR2 SYGVKD. The CDR3 loop is CAAMGGQGAFGTEAFF. CDR3 nucleotides: TGTGCCGCAATGGGGGGGCAGGGGGCCTTTGGCACTGAAGCTTTCTTT.

The rearrangement joins TRBV7-8 to TRBJ2-1; D uncertain. The CDR3 runs to 14 residues. The V end was cut by 5 bases, the J end by 7 bases, with 15 bases between. Germline loops: CDR1 SGHVS, CDR2 FQNEAQ. The CDR3 reads CASSPSSRLNEQFF. CDR3 DNA: TGTGCCAGCAGCCCCTCATCGCGCCTGAATGAGCAGTTCTTC. Full variable domain (remainder filled in from reference TRBV7-8 and TRBJ2-1): GAGVSQSPRYKVAKRGQDVALRCDPISGHVSLFWYQQALGQGPEFLTYFQNEAQLDKSGLPSDRFFAERPEGSVSTLKIQRTQQEDSAVYLCASSPSSRLNEQFFGPGTRLTVL.

J is TRBJ2-2 and V is TRBV11-3; 9 bases are a match to TRBD2. Germline assignment: CDR1 SGHNT and CDR2 YENEEA. CDR3 length: 17 amino acids. V shed 1 base, J shed 6 bases, and the junction held 9 bases outside the gene matches. The CDR3 DNA is TGTGCCAGCAGCTTAGGTGCGGGAGGGCCCGATCCCGGGGAGCTGTTTTTT. Encoded protein: CASSLGAGGPDPGELFF.

This clone was observed once. This rearrangement joins TRBV9 to TRBJ2-3; D call uncertain. Germline V CDR1 and CDR2: SGDLS, YYNGEE. Trimming took 0 bases from V and 2 from J, leaving 16 bases between them. This CDR3 spans 17 amino acids. This CDR3 is CASSVGMGVALTDTQYF. CDR3 in DNA: TGTGCCAGCAGCGTAGGAATGGGCGTGGCTCTCACAGATACGCAGTATTTT.

The CDR3 spells CASRGTSGRINEQFF. The CDR3, as DNA: TGTGCCAGCAGGGGGACTAGCGGGAGAATCAATGAGCAGTTCTTC. The chain employs TRBV6-1 and TRBJ2-1, with 14 bases fitting TRBD2. The CDR3 has 15 amino acids. The ends lost 6 bases at V and 6 bases at J; junction bases unmatched: 4. Germline V gene data show CDR1 as MNHNS and CDR2 as SASEGT.

The chain employs TRBV2 and TRBJ2-7; no definite D call. V lost 3 bases and J lost 0, with 9 bases in between. The CDR3 contains 14 residues. Germline CDR1 is SNHLY and CDR2 is FYNNEI. The CDR3 region is CASSDRQTSYEQYF. DNA of the CDR3: TGTGCCAGCAGTGACAGGCAGACCTCCTACGAGCAGTACTTC.

This chain connects TRBV28 to TRBJ2-7, with TRBD2 matching 7 bases. This CDR3 comprises 15 residues. The V segment lost 7 bases and the J segment 6 bases; nucleotides outside the gene matches: 15. The germline CDR1 and CDR2 sequences are MDHEN and SYDVKM. The CDR3 is CASKVAGRDTGEQYF. The CDR3 DNA is TGTGCCAGCAAAGTAGCGGGTCGGGATACGGGCGAGCAGTACTTC. The full variable domain, its missing parts supplied by reference TRBV28 and TRBJ2-7, is DVKVTQSSRYLVKRTGEKVFLECVQDMDHENMFWYRQDPGLGLRLIYFSYDVKMKEKGDIPEGYSVSREKKERFSLILESASTNQTSMYLCASKVAGRDTGEQYFGPGTRLTVT.

This chain connects TRBV4-2 to TRBJ2-3; 7 bases line up with TRBD2. J was trimmed by 6 bases and V by 1 base; bases with no gene match: 13. The CDR3 spans 17 residues. In germline, CDR1 is LGHNA, CDR2 YNFKEQ. CDR3 sequence: CASSQGRAGATGDTQYF. The CDR3 DNA is TGTGCCAGCAGCCAAGGGAGGGCGGGAGCGACGGGGGATACGCAGTATTTT.

This rearrangement joins TRBV6-6 to TRBJ2-5; 7 bases align to TRBD1. CDR1 MNHNY and CDR2 SVGAGI come from the germline V gene (reference sequence). J gave up 0 bases and V 2 bases, and 3 bases lay outside the gene matches. The CDR3 contains 15 residues. CDR3 bases: TGTGCCAGCAGTTACGGGACAGAGAACCAAGAGACCCAGTACTTC. Encoded protein: CASSYGTENQETQYF.

The chain links TRBV28 to TRBJ2-7; 10 bases line up with TRBD2. The CDR3 consists of 16 residues. CDR1 is MDHEN, CDR2 SYDVKM, per germline. Unmatched junction bases numbered 9, after V lost 2 bases and J lost 5 bases. The CDR3 DNA follows: TGTGCCAGCAGTTTAGGGCTAGCGGGAGAGTATAACGAGCAGTACTTC. Translating gives CASSLGLAGEYNEQYF.

V and J are TRBV28 and TRBJ2-5, with 10 bases aligning to TRBD1. Germline trimming cut 6 bases from V and 4 bases from J; bases unmatched to any gene: 23. This CDR3 contains 20 residues. Germline CDR1 and CDR2: MDHEN and SYDVKM. The CDR3 sequence: CASSQTSYPWDRGNGETQYF. CDR3 nucleotides: TGTGCCAGCAGCCAAACATCCTACCCCTGGGACAGGGGAAACGGAGAGACCCAGTACTTC.

This chain joins TRBV6-6 and TRBJ2-1; D is unresolved. The V end lost 2 bases, the J end lost 7 bases, and 3 bases lay between the germline ends. The length of the CDR3 is 11 residues. CDR1 is MNHNY and CDR2 is SVGAGI in the germline V gene (reference sequence). The CDR3 protein is CASSYANEQFF. CDR3 bases: TGTGCCAGCAGTTACGCGAATGAGCAGTTCTTC.

This sequence joins TRBV30 and TRBJ2-7, with D unresolved. Per germline, CDR1 GTSNPN and CDR2 SVGIG (reference sequence). CDR3 length: 11 residues. V was clipped by 5 bases and J by 5 bases, with 10 bases between them. Here the CDR3 reads CAWALRNEQYF. The CDR3 nucleotides read TGTGCCTGGGCCCTAAGAAACGAGCAGTACTTC.

This chain uses TRBV28 with TRBJ2-3, with 7 positions matching TRBD2. The CDR3 covers 15 residues. Germline CDR1 is MDHEN and CDR2 is SYDVKM. The junction had 9 bases not matched to a gene; V was cut back by 7 bases and J by 2 bases. Here the CDR3 DNA reads TGTGCCAGCACAGGCGGGAGTACCTTCACAGATACGCAGTATTTT. This sequence encodes CASTGGSTFTDTQYF.

In its sample, this clone was seen a few times. V and J are TRBV6-1 and TRBJ1-4, with 9 bases fitting TRBD1. J was trimmed by 5 bases and V by 4 bases; bases with no gene match: 14. CDR1 MNHNS and CDR2 SASEGT come from the germline V gene. CDR3 size: 18 residues. The CDR3 nucleotides read TGTGCCAGCAGTGGAACCCGGGACAGGGTAGGGTCGAATGAAAAACTGTTTTTT. Its protein is CASSGTRDRVGSNEKLFF.

V and J are TRBV6-5 and TRBJ2-7; 9 nucleotides agree with TRBD1. In germline, CDR1 is MNHEY, CDR2 SVGAGI. CDR3 size: 15 residues. V was pared by 6 bases and J by 2 bases, with 8 bases of the junction left unmatched. The CDR3 is CASRTGQGRTYEQYF. In nucleotides, the CDR3 is TGTGCCAGCAGAACGGGACAGGGTAGGACCTACGAGCAGTACTTC.